The entry that follows covers one T cell receptor beta chain sequence. The Seattle patients joined while their infection was active and were tracked longitudinally afterward. Methods used by the authors: Reference gene primer amplification gave nucleated cell count estimates. Here immunoSEQ multiplex PCR was the method, and the copy in TCRdb shows in-frame clones only, minus some. V and J calls and clone size are those listed in that table; D and trimming were worked out from the DNA. The sample has roughly 300,000 clones, approximately 89% seen once; the top ten hold 2.2%. This entry comes from a study of blood T cell repertoires in COVID-19. The sequencing input was peripheral blood. This clonotype was sampled from a woman in her thirties with COVID-19, enrolled during active disease.

The DNA for the CDR3 is TGTGCCAGCATTGTGGCCTATGGCTACACCTTC. It specifies CASIVAYGYTF. The gene calls are TRBV6-5 and TRBJ1-2; D is uncertain. Germline values: CDR1 MNHEY, CDR2 SVGAGI. Trimming took 7 bases from V and 4 from J, leaving 7 bases between them. The CDR3 length is 11 residues.